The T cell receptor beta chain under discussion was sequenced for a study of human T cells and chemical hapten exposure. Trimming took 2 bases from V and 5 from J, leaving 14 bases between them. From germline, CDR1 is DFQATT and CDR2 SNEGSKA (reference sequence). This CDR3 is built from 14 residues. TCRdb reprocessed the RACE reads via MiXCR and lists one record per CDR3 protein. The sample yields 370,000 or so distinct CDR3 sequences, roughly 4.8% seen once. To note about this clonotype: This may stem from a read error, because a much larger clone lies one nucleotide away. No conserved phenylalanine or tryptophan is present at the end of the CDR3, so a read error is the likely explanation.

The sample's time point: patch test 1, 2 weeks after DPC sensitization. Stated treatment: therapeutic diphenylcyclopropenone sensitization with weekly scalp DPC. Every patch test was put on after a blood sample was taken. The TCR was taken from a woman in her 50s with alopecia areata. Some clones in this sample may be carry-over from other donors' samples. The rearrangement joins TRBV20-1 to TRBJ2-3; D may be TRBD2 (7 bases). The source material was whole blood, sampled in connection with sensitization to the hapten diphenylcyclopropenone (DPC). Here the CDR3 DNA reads TGCAGTGCTAGAAGCGGGACAAACGGAGATACGCAGTATTCT. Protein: CSARSGTNGDTQYS.